A single sample gave rise to the 23 T cell receptor beta chains below, sequenced in a study of blood T cells in healthy people across ages. The second PCR ran about 6 to 12 cycles with a sample-barcoded 5' primer and J-beta primers. TCRdb ran MiXCR on the 5' RACE reads and lists one entry per CDR3 protein. The sample has some 670,000 distinct CDR3 sequences; around 52% are singletons. The material sequenced was blood. The receptors stem from a woman aged 80 or over in good health.

This clonotype was recorded once. One junction end does not reproduce the germline sequence, and a read error may be involved. The chain has TRBV19 and TRBJ2-7; the D is unclear. The end of the DNA is better explained by TRBJ2-5, so the J call may be wrong. Germline V gene data show CDR1 as LNHDA and CDR2 as SQIVND (reference sequence). The CDR3 covers 8 residues. CDR3 coding DNA: TGCCCGAAGAGGACCCAGTACTTC. Translation gives CPKRTQYF.

This clonotype was seen ten or more times. The V call is TRBV28, the J call TRBJ1-4; D call uncertain. Per the germline V gene, CDR1 is MDHEN and CDR2 is SYDVKM. V lost 5 bases and J lost 4, with 17 bases in between. This CDR3 is built from 16 residues. CDR3 sequence (DNA): TGTGCCAGCAGTCCACTCACCGGGAGCGATAATGAAAAACTGTTTTTT. Translated: CASSPLTGSDNEKLFF.

The chain carries TRBV28 and TRBJ1-6, with TRBD1 as a possible D gene (5 bases). The CDR3 extends over 14 amino acids. V lost 2 bases, J lost 10 bases, and 12 bases lay in between. CDR1 MDHEN and CDR2 SYDVKM come from the germline V gene. As DNA, the CDR3 is TGTGCCAGCAGTTTAAGGCAGGGCCAGTCACCCCTCCACTTT. It is translated as CASSLRQGQSPLHF.

The chain uses TRBV27 and TRBJ1-2; D is uncertain. V shed 2 bases and J shed 2 bases, with 12 bases lying between them. The germline gives CDR1 MNHEY, CDR2 SMNVEV (reference sequence). The CDR3 is 15 amino acids. The CDR3 is CASSLSSTANYGYTF. In nucleotides, the CDR3 is TGTGCCAGCAGTTTAAGCAGTACAGCGAACTATGGCTACACCTTC.

A note on this clonotype: Just one base apart from a much larger clone, this may be a read error. The rearrangement joins TRBV11-2 to TRBJ2-5; 10 nucleotides match TRBD2. The CDR3 covers 15 residues. Germline CDR1 and CDR2: SGHAT and FQNNGV. The CDR3 reads CASSPQRGGLETRYF. Written as DNA, the CDR3 is TGTGCCAGCAGCCCCCAGCGGGGGGGATTAGAGACCCGGTACTTC.

As concerns this clonotype: A single base separates this from a much larger clone, so it may be a read error. This chain uses TRBV7-9 with TRBJ2-1; D ambiguous. This CDR3 region has 16 residues. Germline V gene sequence: CDR1 SEHNR, CDR2 FQNEAQ (reference sequence). V lost 6 bases and J lost 13, with 28 bases in between. CDR3 loop: CASRKRVQAGEETQFF. CDR3 in DNA: TGTGCCAGCAGAAAAAGAGTTCAGGCCGGTGAAGAGACCCAGTTCTTC.

The chain combines TRBV18 with TRBJ2-7; 8 positions match TRBD2. The germline CDR1 and CDR2 sequences are KGHSH and LQKENI. This CDR3 has 14 amino acids. With 3 bases clipped from V and 4 bases from J, the junction kept 5 bases outside the gene matches. The CDR3 DNA sequence: TGTGCCAGCTCACCCAGCGGACTAGCTTACGAGCAGTACTTC. Protein product: CASSPSGLAYEQYF.

This clonotype has more than one count but fewer than ten. This sequence joins TRBV7-2 and TRBJ1-3; the D gene is possibly TRBD1 (6 bases). Germline values: CDR1 SGHTA, CDR2 FQGNSA. The V end lost 8 bases, the J end lost 4 bases, and 24 bases lay between the germline ends. The CDR3 has 17 residues. The CDR3 protein is CASSFPPQGLGGNTIYF. Written as DNA, the CDR3 is TGTGCCAGCTCCTTCCCCCCTCAGGGGCTAGGAGGAAACACCATATATTTT.

This clonotype was seen once. This may arise from a read error, as a much more abundant clone is one base away. The rearrangement joins TRBV27 to TRBJ1-2, with D unclear. The CDR3 loop spans 15 amino acids. Germline V gene lookup returns CDR1 MNHEY and CDR2 SMNVEV (reference sequence). The CDR3, as DNA: TGTGCCGGCAGTCCGGGCCGGGCGGTAAACTATGGCTACACCTTC. It specifies CAGSPGRAVNYGYTF.

The chain employs TRBV7-9 and TRBJ1-2; D perhaps matches TRBD1 (5 bases). In germline, CDR1 is SEHNR, CDR2 FQNEAQ (reference sequence). Trimming cost V 5 bases and J 3 bases, with 13 bases left between them. This CDR3 spans 14 amino acids. Here the CDR3 DNA reads TGTGCCAGCAGCCCCCCGACAGCTTACTATGGCTACACCTTC. Amino acids: CASSPPTAYYGYTF.

The chain links TRBV5-1 to TRBJ2-4; tentatively, D is TRBD1 (5 bases). The assigned J gene may be wrong: the sequence end matches TRBJ2-5 better. CDR3 length: 15 residues. CDR1 and CDR2 (germline): SGHRS, YFSETQ. The CDR3 sequence: CASSMAQGPQETQYF. The CDR3 coding sequence is TGCGCCAGCTCAATGGCGCAGGGCCCCCAGGAGACCCAGTACTTC.

Concerning this clonotype: This could be a read error, since a much larger clone is one nucleotide away. The genes are TRBV7-9 and TRBJ2-5, with 8 bases fitting TRBD2. The CDR3 has 14 residues. Looked up from germline, CDR1 is SEHNR and CDR2 is FQNEAQ (reference sequence). Losses at the gene ends were 4 bases for V and 11 bases for J; bases not matched to a gene: 12. CDR3 sequence reads: CASSSSGLYNEQYF. In DNA, the CDR3 is TGTGCCAGCAGCTCTAGCGGGCTATACAATGAGCAGTACTTC.

The CDR3 coding sequence is TGTGCCAGCAGCCCCGGACAGGGGGTAAGGGATGGCTACACCTTC. This sequence encodes CASSPGQGVRDGYTF. The V call is TRBV27, the J call TRBJ1-2, with TRBD1 matching over 10 bases. The germline V gene encodes CDR1 MNHEY and CDR2 SMNVEV (reference sequence). With 6 bases clipped from V and 6 bases from J, the junction kept 10 bases outside the gene matches. The CDR3 runs 15 residues.

The chain couples TRBV14 to TRBJ1-4; no firm D call. The CDR3 loop spans 14 amino acids. Germline-derived CDR1 and CDR2 are SGHDN and FVKESK. V was trimmed by 2 bases and J by 8 bases, leaving 12 bases between them. As DNA, the CDR3 is TGTGCCAGCAGCCAAACCAAGACCGGGGAAAAACTGTTTTTT. It translates to CASSQTKTGEKLFF.

With respect to this clonotype: This sequence may be a read error, since a much larger clone differs from it by one base. The chain has TRBV2 and TRBJ2-1, with 9 bases lining up with TRBD2. Germline lookup yields CDR1 SNHLY and CDR2 FYNNEI. The length of the CDR3 is 13 residues. The CDR3 sequence is CASSGLAGNERFF. In DNA, the CDR3 is TGTGCCAGCAGTGGTCTAGCGGGGAATGAGCGGTTCTTC.

The chain has TRBV19 and TRBJ1-5, with a possible D match to TRBD1 (5 bases). Germline V gives CDR1 LNHDA, CDR2 SQIVND (reference sequence). This CDR3 has 15 amino acids. V was shortened by 7 bases and J by 1 base, with 14 bases between the two germline ends. CDR3 protein: CASNEGRESNQPQHF. CDR3 bases: TGTGCCAGTAATGAGGGGCGAGAAAGCAATCAGCCCCAGCATTTT.

This clonotype was seen at least ten times. The J gene is TRBJ2-3, the V gene TRBV20-1; 13 nucleotides align to TRBD2. The CDR3 extends over 17 amino acids. Losses at the gene ends were 5 bases for V and 2 bases for J; bases not matched to a gene: 10. Germline CDR1 is DFQATT and CDR2 is SNEGSKA (reference sequence). CDR3: CSASTWGLAGITDTQYF. DNA for the CDR3: TGCAGTGCTTCAACCTGGGGACTAGCGGGAATCACAGATACGCAGTATTTT.

This clonotype occurred once. The chain employs TRBV15 and TRBJ2-1; possibly TRBD2 for D (5 bases). The CDR3 spans 12 residues. The germline CDR1 and CDR2 sequences are LNHNV and YYDKDF (reference sequence). The V end lost 0 bases, the J end lost 9 bases, and 6 bases lay between the germline ends. CDR3 residues: CATSRDLAEQFF. CDR3 nucleotide sequence: TGTGCCACCAGCAGAGATCTAGCTGAGCAGTTCTTC.

In DNA form, the CDR3 reads TGTGCCTGGAGTCCGACTCTAGCGGGAGAGACCCAGTACTTC. Translating gives CAWSPTLAGETQYF. The rearrangement uses TRBV30 and TRBJ2-5; 8 nucleotides line up with TRBD2. V trimming: 2 bases; J trimming: 4 bases; junction bases outside the gene matches: 6. Germline V lookup: CDR1 GTSNPN, CDR2 SVGIG (reference sequence). This CDR3 region has 14 residues.

The rearrangement joins TRBV7-2 to TRBJ2-3; D uncertain. From germline, CDR1 is SGHTA and CDR2 FQGNSA. V gave up 3 bases and J gave up 4 bases, with 26 bases separating them. This CDR3 spans 19 amino acids. The CDR3 loop reads CASSFVRAWGSGSPDTQYF. CDR3 in DNA: TGTGCCAGCAGCTTTGTAAGGGCTTGGGGATCTGGTAGCCCAGATACGCAGTATTTT.

This clonotype was found a few times. This chain connects TRBV7-2 to TRBJ1-2; D possibly corresponds to TRBD1 (5 bases). V lost 5 bases to trimming and J lost 6 bases, with 16 bases between them. Germline V gene lookup returns CDR1 SGHTA and CDR2 FQGNSA. This CDR3 comprises 14 residues. The CDR3 spells CASSPRRGRDGYTF. In DNA form, the CDR3 reads TGTGCCAGCAGCCCCCGCCGGGGGAGGGATGGCTACACCTTC. Combining the CDR3 with reference TRBV7-2 and TRBJ1-2 gives the whole variable domain GAGVSQSPSNKVTEKGKDVELRCDPISGHTALYWYRQSLGQGLEFLIYFQGNSAPDKSGLPSDRFSAERTGGSVSTLTIQRTQQEDSAVYLCASSPRRGRDGYTFGSGTRLTVV.

This clonotype was counted many times. The gene calls are TRBV5-1 and TRBJ2-3, with TRBD2 matching over 8 bases. Germline CDR1 is SGHRS and CDR2 is YFSETQ. After removal of 4 bases from V and 6 bases from J, the junction contained 7 bases not matched to a gene. CDR3 length: 14 residues. Here the CDR3 DNA reads TGCGCCAGCAGCACGGGACTAGTCGCGGATACGCAGTATTTT. This translates into CASSTGLVADTQYF.

This clonotype was observed at least ten times. The chain has TRBV28 and TRBJ2-7; 9 nucleotides match TRBD1. J was trimmed by 6 bases and V by 4 bases; bases with no gene match: 4. Germline V gene sequence: CDR1 MDHEN, CDR2 SYDVKM. CDR3 size: 13 residues. The CDR3 nucleotides read TGTGCCAGCAGTTCTGGACAGGGGTCCGAGCAGTACTTC. Translated: CASSSGQGSEQYF.